These 24 T cell receptor beta chains were all obtained from the same sample, sequenced in a study of circulating CD8 cells and anti-PD-1 response in melanoma. Each library started from about 15 ng of total RNA using the QIAseq Immune Repertoire TCR panel. TCRdb used MiXCR to reprocess the reads, holding one entry per CDR3 protein. Of 300 or so distinct CDR3 sequences in the sample, approximately 6.5% were seen once. From live CD3+CD8+TCRalphabeta+ cells, four PD-1 and/or TIGIT subsets were sorted. The sample was CD8+ T cells from PBMCs, taken at baseline or after one month of anti-PD-1 therapy (not recorded which). Source of these receptors: a human donor with melanoma.

By sample fraction, this clonotype is large. V gene TRBV27 combines with J gene TRBJ2-2; 7 bases agree with TRBD1. CDR1 MNHEY and CDR2 SMNVEV come from the germline V gene (reference sequence). This CDR3 spans 16 amino acids. V lost 1 base and J lost 4; bases outside the gene matches: 6. CDR3 sequence (DNA): TGTGCCAGCAGTTTATTCCGGACAGGCGGCACCGGGGAGCTGTTTTTT. Its translation is CASSLFRTGGTGELFF.

This clonotype is deemed medium-sized. J is TRBJ1-2 and V is TRBV19, with a weak D call TRBD1 (6 bases). From germline, CDR1 is LNHDA and CDR2 SQIVND (reference sequence). The length of the CDR3 is 15 residues. Trimming took off 2 bases at V and 1 base at J, with 11 bases between the two ends. CDR3 DNA: TGTGCCAGTAGTATAAAGGACAGATTTAACTATGGCTACACCTTC. It yields the protein CASSIKDRFNYGYTF.

This clonotype is categorized as medium-sized. The chain links TRBV12-5 to TRBJ2-3; no clear D gene. The CDR3 is made up of 13 amino acids. V was cut by 6 bases and J by 2 bases, with 9 bases left in between. Per germline, CDR1 LGHNT and CDR2 FRNRAP. CDR3 nucleotides: TGTGCTAGTGGAGGCACTTACACAGATACGCAGTATTTT. Protein product: CASGGTYTDTQYF.

By share, this clonotype ranks as large. CDR3 sequence reads: CASSADRIEAFF. Written as DNA, the CDR3 is TGTGCCAGCAGTGCGGACAGGATTGAAGCTTTCTTT. The rearrangement uses TRBV6-5 and TRBJ1-1; 7 nucleotides align to TRBD1. CDR1 MNHEY and CDR2 SVGAGI come from the germline V gene. There are 12 residues in the CDR3. J gave up 7 bases and V 5 bases, and 4 bases lay outside the gene matches.

This clonotype ranks as medium-sized. The rearrangement uses TRBV7-2 and TRBJ2-7; no clear D gene. This CDR3 is built from 13 residues. V gave up 1 base and J gave up 6 bases, with 10 bases separating them. Per germline, CDR1 SGHTA and CDR2 FQGNSA. CDR3 region: CASSLVEKGEQYF. The CDR3 DNA sequence: TGTGCCAGCAGCTTAGTTGAGAAGGGCGAGCAGTACTTC.

This chain joins TRBV19 and TRBJ2-7; D is uncertain. The CDR3 totals 14 residues. Trimming stripped 6 bases from V and 1 base from J, with 13 bases between. In germline, CDR1 is LNHDA, CDR2 SQIVND (reference sequence). This chain's CDR3 is CASSGATASYEQYF. CDR3 bases: TGTGCCAGTAGCGGTGCGACTGCTTCCTACGAGCAGTACTTC.

This clonotype is categorized as large. This sequence joins TRBV27 and TRBJ2-7, with 7 bases fitting TRBD1. Per germline, CDR1 MNHEY and CDR2 SMNVEV (reference sequence). Germline trimming cut 0 bases from V and 0 bases from J; bases unmatched to any gene: 5. The CDR3 extends over 16 amino acids. CDR3 sequence: CASSLSKGASSYEQYF. The DNA of the CDR3 is TGTGCCAGCAGTTTATCGAAGGGGGCCAGCTCCTACGAGCAGTACTTC.

The chain joins TRBV5-5 to TRBJ2-1; D tentatively reads TRBD1 or TRBD2 (5 bases each). Trimming took 2 bases from V and 4 from J, leaving 16 bases between them. The CDR3 contains 16 residues. Looked up from germline, CDR1 is SGHKS and CDR2 is YYEKEE (reference sequence). The DNA for the CDR3 is TGTGCCAGCAGCTTTATGGGGGAACTTACTTACAATGAGCAGTTCTTC. It specifies CASSFMGELTYNEQFF.

The chain carries TRBV20-1 and TRBJ2-7, with TRBD2 as a possible D gene (6 bases). Germline V gene data show CDR1 as DFQATT and CDR2 as SNEGSKA (reference sequence). V lost 3 bases and J 0 bases, leaving 15 bases between the germline ends. The CDR3 extends over 15 amino acids. In DNA, the CDR3 is TGCAGTGCTAGGGGGAGGAGCCACAGCTCCTACGAGCAGTACTTC. Its translation: CSARGRSHSSYEQYF.

Within the sample, this clonotype is large. V usage is TRBV6-6 and J usage is TRBJ2-7; D is uncertain. The germline CDR1 and CDR2 sequences are MNHNY and SVGAGI (reference sequence). The V end was cut by 2 bases, the J end by 6 bases, with 8 bases between. The length of the CDR3 is 12 residues. Written as DNA, the CDR3 is TGTGCCAGCAGTTACCTCCATACCGAGCAGTACTTC. Translation: CASSYLHTEQYF.

This clonotype counts as medium-sized (0.01 to 0.1%). V usage is TRBV28 and J usage is TRBJ2-7; 7 nucleotides match TRBD2. Germline V gives CDR1 MDHEN, CDR2 SYDVKM. V shed 1 base and J 3 bases; nucleotides not matched to a gene: 3. This CDR3 contains 14 residues. The CDR3 nucleotides read TGTGCCAGCAGTTTATCGGGGGGTGGCTACGAGCAGTACTTC. Its protein is CASSLSGGGYEQYF.

Within the sample, this clonotype is large (0.1 to 1%). V gene TRBV27 combines with J gene TRBJ2-3, with D perhaps matching TRBD1 or TRBD2 (5 bases each). CDR1 and CDR2 from the germline V gene are MNHEY and SMNVEV (reference sequence). The CDR3 length is 14 residues. The V end was cut by 2 bases, the J end by 4 bases, with 10 bases between. The CDR3 reads CASSLRQGADTQYF. In DNA form, the CDR3 reads TGTGCCAGCAGTTTACGGCAGGGAGCAGATACGCAGTATTTT.

This clonotype was seen more than once but under ten times. This chain connects TRBV24-1 to TRBJ2-1, with 8 positions matching TRBD1. The germline CDR1 and CDR2 sequences are KGHDR and SFDVKD. This CDR3 has 16 residues. Germline trimming cut 2 bases from V and 6 bases from J; bases unmatched to any gene: 8. CDR3 region: CATSDSGTGEINEQFF. As DNA, the CDR3 is TGTGCCACCAGTGATTCCGGGACAGGAGAAATCAATGAGCAGTTCTTC.

This clonotype ranks as large. V is TRBV6-6 and J is TRBJ2-3; 9 nucleotides line up with TRBD1. J was trimmed by 6 bases and V by 10 bases; bases with no gene match: 11. Germline CDR1 and CDR2: MNHNY and SVGAGI (reference sequence). The CDR3 consists of 14 residues. The CDR3 loop reads CATWQGQGYDTQYF. CDR3 in DNA: TGTGCCACGTGGCAGGGACAGGGTTATGATACGCAGTATTTT.

The rearrangement uses TRBV19 and TRBJ2-5; TRBD1 matches at 10 bases. CDR3 length equals 16 residues. Trimming took 6 bases from V and 2 from J; bases not matched to a gene: 9. Per germline, CDR1 LNHDA and CDR2 SQIVND (reference sequence). This chain's CDR3 is CASSSGTGADQETQYF. The CDR3 bases are TGTGCCAGTAGCTCCGGGACAGGGGCCGATCAAGAGACCCAGTACTTC.

By frequency in the sample, this clonotype is large (0.1 to 1%). This chain uses TRBV18 with TRBJ2-2, with 11 bases lining up with TRBD1. CDR1 KGHSH and CDR2 LQKENI come from the germline V gene. V lost 0 bases and J lost 7; bases outside the gene matches: 7. There are 17 residues in the CDR3. The CDR3 DNA follows: TGTGCCAGCTCACCACCAGGACAGGGGGCGCGATTCGGGGAGCTGTTTTTT. Amino acids: CASSPPGQGARFGELFF.

Details on this clonotype: Since a much larger clone is just one base distant, this may be a read error. Because it lacks the conserved phenylalanine or tryptophan at the end, this CDR3 is likely a read error. This chain joins TRBV18 and TRBJ2-2; TRBD1 aligns across 10 bases. Per the germline V gene, CDR1 is KGHSH and CDR2 is LQKENI. After removal of 3 bases from V and 5 bases from J, the junction contained 3 bases not matched to a gene. The CDR3 runs 15 residues. CDR3: CASSPGQGRTGELFS. The CDR3 region has the DNA TGTGCCAGCTCACCGGGACAGGGGAGGACCGGGGAGCTGTTTTCT.

This sequence joins TRBV30 and TRBJ2-1; maybe TRBD2 (5 bases). The germline V gene has CDR1 GTSNPN and CDR2 SVGIG (reference sequence). The length of the CDR3 is 12 residues. V shed 3 bases and J shed 7 bases, with 10 bases lying between them. The CDR3 region has the DNA TGTGCCTGGAGGGAGGACGGGAATGAGCAGTTCTTC. Translated: CAWREDGNEQFF. Full variable domain (remainder filled in from reference TRBV30 and TRBJ2-1): SQTIHQWPATLVQPVGSPLSLECTVEGTSNPNLYWYRQAAGRGLQLLFYSVGIGQISSEVPQNLSASRPQDRQFILSSKKLLLSDSGFYLCAWREDGNEQFFGPGTRLTVL.

This clonotype rates as large. The rearrangement joins TRBV9 to TRBJ2-1, with D possibly being TRBD1 (6 bases). Germline loops: CDR1 SGDLS, CDR2 YYNGEE. The CDR3 has 15 amino acids. V lost 4 bases and J 2 bases, leaving 13 bases between the germline ends. The chain's CDR3 is CASSTDRTTYNEQFF. Here the CDR3 DNA reads TGTGCCAGCAGCACCGACAGGACGACCTACAATGAGCAGTTCTTC.

By frequency in the sample, this clonotype is large. This chain connects TRBV29-1 to TRBJ1-1; D is ambiguous. This CDR3 contains 13 residues. Germline V lookup: CDR1 SQVTM, CDR2 ANQGSEA. The CDR3 DNA reads TGCACCACCGGCGGGTGGGGGAACACTGAAGCTTTCTTT. This sequence encodes CTTGGWGNTEAFF.

This clonotype is medium-sized by share. CDR3: CASSLRPRRSHEQYF. As DNA, the CDR3 is TGTGCCAGCAGTCTACGTCCCAGACGGTCCCACGAGCAGTACTTC. The V gene is TRBV28, the J gene TRBJ2-7; D is uncertain. The CDR3 totals 15 residues. The V gene lost 5 bases and the J gene lost 5 bases, with 19 bases spanning the gap. Germline assignment: CDR1 MDHEN and CDR2 SYDVKM.

To note about this clonotype: At one end, the junction sequence differs from germline, possibly due to a read error. The gene calls are TRBV24-1 and TRBJ2-2, with 7 bases identical to TRBD1. Germline lookup yields CDR1 KGHDR and CDR2 SFDVKD. The CDR3 contains 17 residues. The CDR3 DNA follows: TGTGCCACCAGTGGCCAAGGGAAACAGGGGAACACCGTGGAGCTGTTTTTT. Translation: CATSGQGKQGNTVELFF.

Relative to its sample, this clonotype is large. This chain joins TRBV19 and TRBJ2-2, with 8 bases fitting TRBD2. The junction had 7 bases not matched to a gene; V was cut back by 3 bases and J by 1 base. Germline V CDR1 and CDR2: LNHDA, SQIVND (reference sequence). The length of the CDR3 is 17 residues. CDR3 region: CASSISPSGGNTGELFF. In DNA form, the CDR3 reads TGTGCCAGTAGTATCTCGCCGAGCGGGGGGAACACCGGGGAGCTGTTTTTT.

By frequency in the sample, this clonotype is medium-sized. This chain connects TRBV27 to TRBJ2-2, with 7 bases lining up with TRBD2. The ends lost 2 bases at V and 3 bases at J; junction bases unmatched: 9. CDR3 size: 17 residues. Germline V CDR1 and CDR2: MNHEY, SMNVEV (reference sequence). CDR3 nucleotide sequence: TGTGCCAGCAGTTTACTCCGACAGCGGGGCGACACCGGGGAGCTGTTTTTT. It yields the protein CASSLLRQRGDTGELFF.